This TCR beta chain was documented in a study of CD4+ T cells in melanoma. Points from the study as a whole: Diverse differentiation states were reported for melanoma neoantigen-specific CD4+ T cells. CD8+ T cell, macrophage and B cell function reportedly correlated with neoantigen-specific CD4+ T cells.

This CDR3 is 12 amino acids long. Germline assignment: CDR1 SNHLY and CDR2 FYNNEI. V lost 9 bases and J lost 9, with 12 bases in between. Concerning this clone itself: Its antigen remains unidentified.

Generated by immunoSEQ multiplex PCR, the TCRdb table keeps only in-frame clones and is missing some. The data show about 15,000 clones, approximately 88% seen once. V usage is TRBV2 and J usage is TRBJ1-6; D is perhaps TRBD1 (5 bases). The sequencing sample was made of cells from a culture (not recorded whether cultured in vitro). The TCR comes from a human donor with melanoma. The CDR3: CASRQTRSPLHF. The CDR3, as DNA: TGTGCCAGTAGACAGACGCGTTCACCCCTCCACTTT.